This T cell receptor beta chain was recovered during a study of blood T cell repertoires in COVID-19. Study-level information: Nucleic acid was either cDNA or gDNA, and it came from T cells, B-cell-depleted T cells, or PBMCs.

Trimming stripped 4 bases from V and 4 bases from J, with 12 bases between. The germline V gene has CDR1 SGHKS and CDR2 YYEKEE (reference sequence). CDR3 length: 15 residues. Produced via immunoSEQ multiplex PCR; TCRdb's table is partial and in-frame only. The sample has 120,000 to 150,000 clones, more than 70% seen once. The receptor was derived from a man aged 40-49 years with acute COVID-19. Sequenced: PBMCs or T cells enriched from blood (not recorded which). This sequence joins TRBV5-5 and TRBJ1-6; D unresolved. In nucleotides, the CDR3 is TGTGCCAGCAGCCTCCGACATGGGTATAATTCACCCCTCCACTTT. Translated, it gives CASSLRHGYNSPLHF.